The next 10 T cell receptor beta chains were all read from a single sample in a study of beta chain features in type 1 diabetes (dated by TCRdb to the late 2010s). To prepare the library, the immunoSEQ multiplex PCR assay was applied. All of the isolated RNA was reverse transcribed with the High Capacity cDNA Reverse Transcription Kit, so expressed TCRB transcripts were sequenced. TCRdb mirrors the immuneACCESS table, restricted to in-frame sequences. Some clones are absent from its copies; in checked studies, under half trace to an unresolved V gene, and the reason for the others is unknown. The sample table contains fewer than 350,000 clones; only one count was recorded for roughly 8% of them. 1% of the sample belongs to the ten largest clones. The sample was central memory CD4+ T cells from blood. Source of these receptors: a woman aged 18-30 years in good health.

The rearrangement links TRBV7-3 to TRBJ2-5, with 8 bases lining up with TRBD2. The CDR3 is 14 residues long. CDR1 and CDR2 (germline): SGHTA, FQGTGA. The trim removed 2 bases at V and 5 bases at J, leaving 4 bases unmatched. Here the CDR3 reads CASSLRAGVETQYF. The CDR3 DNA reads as TGTGCCAGCAGCTTACGAGCGGGAGTGGAGACCCAGTACTTC.

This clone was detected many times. CDR3 in DNA: TGTGCCAGCAGCGCACTAGCGGGGGTTGTGGATACGCAGTATTTT. Residues: CASSALAGVVDTQYF. The chain links TRBV5-4 to TRBJ2-3; 11 bases map to TRBD2. The J segment lost 6 bases and the V segment lost 4 bases, leaving 7 bases of the junction unmatched. Germline values: CDR1 SGHNT, CDR2 YYREEE (reference sequence). The CDR3 covers 15 residues.

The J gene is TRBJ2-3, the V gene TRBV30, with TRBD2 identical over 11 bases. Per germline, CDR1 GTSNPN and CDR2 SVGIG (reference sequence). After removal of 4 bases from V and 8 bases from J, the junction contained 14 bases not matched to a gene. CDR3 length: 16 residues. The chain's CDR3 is CAWTTGTSGPGGTQYF. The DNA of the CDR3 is TGTGCCTGGACCACCGGGACTAGCGGCCCAGGGGGTACGCAGTATTTT. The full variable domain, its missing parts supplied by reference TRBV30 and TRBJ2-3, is SQTIHQWPATLVQPVGSPLSLECTVEGTSNPNLYWYRQAAGRGLQLLFYSVGIGQISSEVPQNLSASRPQDRQFILSSKKLLLSDSGFYLCAWTTGTSGPGGTQYFGPGTRLTVL.

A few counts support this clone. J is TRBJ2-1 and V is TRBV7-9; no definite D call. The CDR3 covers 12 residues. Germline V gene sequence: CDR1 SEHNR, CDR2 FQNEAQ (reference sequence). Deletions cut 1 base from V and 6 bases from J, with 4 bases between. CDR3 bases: TGTGCCAGCAGCTTAGATGTCAATGAGCAGTTCTTC. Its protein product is CASSLDVNEQFF.

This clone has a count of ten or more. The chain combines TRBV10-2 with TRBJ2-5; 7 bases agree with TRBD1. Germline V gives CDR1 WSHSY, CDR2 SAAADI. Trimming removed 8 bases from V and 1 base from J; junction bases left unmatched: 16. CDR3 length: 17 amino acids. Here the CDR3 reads CASQRDSFVTLQETQYF. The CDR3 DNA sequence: TGCGCCAGCCAACGGGACAGTTTCGTAACTCTCCAAGAGACCCAGTACTTC.

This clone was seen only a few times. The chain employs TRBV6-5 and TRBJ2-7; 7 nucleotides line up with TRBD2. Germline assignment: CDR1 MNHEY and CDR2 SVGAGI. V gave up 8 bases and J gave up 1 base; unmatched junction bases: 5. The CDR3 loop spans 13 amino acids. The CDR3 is CASRKAGSYEQYF. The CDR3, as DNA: TGTGCCAGCCGAAAAGCGGGATCCTACGAGCAGTACTTC.

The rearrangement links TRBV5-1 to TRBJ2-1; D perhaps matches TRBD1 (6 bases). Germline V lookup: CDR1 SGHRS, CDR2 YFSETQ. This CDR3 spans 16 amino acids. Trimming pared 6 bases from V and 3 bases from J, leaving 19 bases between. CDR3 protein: CASNKDGQGSYNEQFF. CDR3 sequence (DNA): TGCGCCAGCAATAAGGACGGGCAGGGGAGCTACAATGAGCAGTTCTTC.

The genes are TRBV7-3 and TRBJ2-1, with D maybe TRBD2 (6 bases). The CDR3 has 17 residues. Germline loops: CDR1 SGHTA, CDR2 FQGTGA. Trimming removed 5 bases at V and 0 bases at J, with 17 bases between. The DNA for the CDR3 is TGTGCCAGCAGCAGGGAAGCGGGTCTTAGCTCCTACAATGAGCAGTTCTTC. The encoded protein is CASSREAGLSSYNEQFF.

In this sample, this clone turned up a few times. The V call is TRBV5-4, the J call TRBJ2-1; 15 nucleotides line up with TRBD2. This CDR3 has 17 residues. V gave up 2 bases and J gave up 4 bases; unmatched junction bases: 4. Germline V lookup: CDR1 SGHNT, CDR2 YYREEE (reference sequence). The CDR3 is CASSLGGTSGRYNEQFF. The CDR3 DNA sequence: TGTGCCAGCAGCTTAGGCGGGACTAGCGGGAGGTACAATGAGCAGTTCTTC.

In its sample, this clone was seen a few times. CDR3 protein: CASRKTTLTDTQYF. The CDR3 bases are TGTGCCAGCAGAAAGACAACCCTCACAGATACGCAGTATTTT. V gene TRBV27 combines with J gene TRBJ2-3; no definite D call. The CDR3 consists of 14 residues. CDR1 MNHEY and CDR2 SMNVEV come from the germline V gene (reference sequence). Trimming removed 6 bases from V and 2 bases from J, with 12 bases in between.